This TCR beta chain was profiled in a study of a mutant IDH1 vaccine in newly diagnosed glioma (dated by TCRdb to the early 2020s). At the level of the whole study: Vaccination began 4-6 weeks after radiotherapy alone, or alongside temozolomide cycles in the chemotherapy-containing groups. Of the 32 patients who were treated, approximately 62% were male and 37.5% were female, and the mean age was around 40 years. The week-35 safety follow-up took place at visit V12, and the week-47 end of study took place at visit V13. Peripheral blood samples were drawn at six visits, namely V03 (baseline), V05, V07, V10, V12 and V13. Prior to enrollment, patients had been given standard therapy consisting of radiotherapy alone, temozolomide alone, or radiochemotherapy with temozolomide, with the combination given to most patients. Longitudinal TCRB deep sequencing was done for about two dozen treated patients, wherever samples were available for exploratory analyses.

Receptor libraries were prepared by the immunoSEQ multiplex PCR assay. Rearranged TCR beta chain sequences were amplified with the hsTCRB Kit following the manufacturer's protocol. Sequencing of TCRB libraries was carried out on an Illumina MiSeq. As for how the authors treated the data: The proprietary platform of the kit vendor was used for demultiplexing, trimming and gene mapping. TCRdb stores this immuneACCESS table with in-frame sequences only. Part of the clones is absent; in the studies checked, under half of the shortfall reflects unresolved V genes, and no reason is known for the rest. V and J calls and clone size are given by that table; D and trimming were obtained from the DNA. This sample holds 60,000 to 65,000 clones; around 84% were observed only once. The top ten clones comprise 4% to 5% of the sample. This clone showed up just a few times. No cognate antigen has been identified for it. No much larger clonotype is one base removed from it; base qualities were not supplied.

The time point label for this specimen denotes: week 35, safety follow-up. A 20-mer mutant IDH1 peptide at 300 micrograms in Montanide made up each vaccine dose, which was injected subcutaneously together with topical imiquimod. Eight vaccinations were administered to patients in weeks 1, 3, 5, 7, 11, 15, 19 and 23, corresponding to visits V03 through V10. Donors had newly diagnosed WHO grade 3 or 4 IDH1-mutant astrocytomas with loss of nuclear ATRX. The samples were drawn from NOA16, a multicentre, single-arm, open-label phase I trial in Germany that tested a mutant IDH1 peptide vaccine in humans for the first time. Genomic DNA for TCRB sequencing was extracted from EDTA blood using the DNeasy Blood and Tissue Kit. General conclusions and limits of the study: Immune responses induced by the vaccine were seen in around 93% of patients across multiple MHC alleles. PBMC samples for TCRB deep sequencing were selected based on availability. Changes in the top peripheral T cell clonotypes picked up by TCRB sequencing did not appear to be linked to pseudoprogression. According to the authors, sample limitations meant that analyses of patient blood samples could not be reproduced.

CDR1 is given as MDHEN and CDR2 as SYDVKM, both from the germline V gene. V lost 3 bases and J lost 6 bases; the stretch between them is 11 bases long. From the cysteine up to the phenylalanine, the CDR3 has a length of 13 residues. The kept DNA is CDR3 alone, 39 bases in frame from the first base. The rearrangement joined TRBV28 to TRBJ1-1; no confident D gene assignment can be made. The sample was PBMCs, taken from a glioma patient whose treatment included an IDH1 peptide vaccine. This sequence originates from a man younger than 40 with glioma. The DNA sequence follows: TGTGCCAGCAGTTTGGCGGCCTCACCTGAAGCTTTCTTT. Its amino acids are CASSLAASPEAFF.